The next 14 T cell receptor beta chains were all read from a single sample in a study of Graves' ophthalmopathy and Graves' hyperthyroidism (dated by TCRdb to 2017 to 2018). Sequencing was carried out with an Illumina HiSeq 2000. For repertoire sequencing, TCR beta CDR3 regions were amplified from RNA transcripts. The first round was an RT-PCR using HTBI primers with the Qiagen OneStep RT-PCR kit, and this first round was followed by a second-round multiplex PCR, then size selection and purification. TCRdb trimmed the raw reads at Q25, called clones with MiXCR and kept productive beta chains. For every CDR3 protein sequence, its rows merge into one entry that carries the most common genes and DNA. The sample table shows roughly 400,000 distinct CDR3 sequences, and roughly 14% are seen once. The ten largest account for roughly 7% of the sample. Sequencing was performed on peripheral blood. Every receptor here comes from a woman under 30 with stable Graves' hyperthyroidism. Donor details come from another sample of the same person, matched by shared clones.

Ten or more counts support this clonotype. The CDR3 region is CASSPDRGQRNTEAFF. The CDR3 nucleotides read TGTGCCAGCAGCCCCGACAGGGGCCAGAGGAACACTGAAGCTTTCTTT. This sequence joins TRBV12-3 or TRBV12-4 and TRBJ1-1; 8 nucleotides line up with TRBD1. V lost 6 bases to trimming and J lost 1 base; unmatched junction nucleotides: 10. The CDR3 totals 16 residues.

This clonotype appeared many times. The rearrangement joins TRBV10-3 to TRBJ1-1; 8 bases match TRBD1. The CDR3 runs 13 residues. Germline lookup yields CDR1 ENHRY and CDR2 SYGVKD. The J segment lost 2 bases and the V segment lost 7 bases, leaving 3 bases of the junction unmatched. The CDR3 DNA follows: TGTGCCATCACCGGACAGGGAAACACTGAAGCTTTCTTT. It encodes CAITGQGNTEAFF.

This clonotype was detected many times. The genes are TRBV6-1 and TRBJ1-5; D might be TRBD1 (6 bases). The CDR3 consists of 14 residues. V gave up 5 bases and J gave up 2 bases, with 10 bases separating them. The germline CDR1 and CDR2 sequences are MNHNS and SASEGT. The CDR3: CASSQKGGNQPQHF. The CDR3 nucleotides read TGTGCCAGCAGTCAGAAGGGGGGCAATCAGCCCCAGCATTTT.

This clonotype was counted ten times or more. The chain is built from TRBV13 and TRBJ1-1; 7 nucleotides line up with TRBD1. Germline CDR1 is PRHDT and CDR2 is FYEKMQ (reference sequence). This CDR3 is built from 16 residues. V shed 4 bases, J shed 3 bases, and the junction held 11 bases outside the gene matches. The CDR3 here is CASSSQGLWGHTEAFF. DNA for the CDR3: TGTGCCAGCAGCTCACAGGGGTTGTGGGGGCACACTGAAGCTTTCTTT.

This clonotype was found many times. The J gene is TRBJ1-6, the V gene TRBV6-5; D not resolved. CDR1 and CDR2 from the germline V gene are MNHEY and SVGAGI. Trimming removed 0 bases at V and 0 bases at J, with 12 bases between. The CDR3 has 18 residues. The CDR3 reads CASSYSNQISSYNSPLHF. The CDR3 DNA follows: TGTGCCAGCAGTTACTCGAACCAGATCAGCTCCTATAATTCACCCCTCCACTTT.

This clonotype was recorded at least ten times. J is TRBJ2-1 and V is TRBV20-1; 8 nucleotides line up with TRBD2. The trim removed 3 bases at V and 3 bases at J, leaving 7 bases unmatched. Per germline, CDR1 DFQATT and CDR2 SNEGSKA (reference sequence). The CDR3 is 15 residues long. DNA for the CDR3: TGCAGTGCTAGCCTAGCGGGCGGGGACTACAATGAGCAGTTCTTC. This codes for CSASLAGGDYNEQFF.

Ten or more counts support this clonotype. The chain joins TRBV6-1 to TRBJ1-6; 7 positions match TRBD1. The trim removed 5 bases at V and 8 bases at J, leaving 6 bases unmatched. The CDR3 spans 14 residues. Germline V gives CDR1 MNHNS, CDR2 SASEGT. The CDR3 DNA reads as TGTGCCAGCAGTCGCCGGGACAGCCATTCACCCCTCCACTTT. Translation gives CASSRRDSHSPLHF.

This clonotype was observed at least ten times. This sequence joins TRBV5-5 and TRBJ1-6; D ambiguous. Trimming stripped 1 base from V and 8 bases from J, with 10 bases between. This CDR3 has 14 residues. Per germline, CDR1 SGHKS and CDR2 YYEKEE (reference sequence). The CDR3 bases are TGTGCCAGCAGCTTGCAAGGGAATGATTCACCCCTCCACTTT. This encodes CASSLQGNDSPLHF.

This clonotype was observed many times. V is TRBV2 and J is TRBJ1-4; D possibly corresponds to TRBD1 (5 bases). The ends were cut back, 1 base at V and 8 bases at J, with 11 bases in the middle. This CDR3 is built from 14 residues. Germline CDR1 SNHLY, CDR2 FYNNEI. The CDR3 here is CASSEGRGREKLFF. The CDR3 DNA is TGTGCCAGCAGTGAAGGAAGGGGAAGAGAAAAACTGTTTTTT.

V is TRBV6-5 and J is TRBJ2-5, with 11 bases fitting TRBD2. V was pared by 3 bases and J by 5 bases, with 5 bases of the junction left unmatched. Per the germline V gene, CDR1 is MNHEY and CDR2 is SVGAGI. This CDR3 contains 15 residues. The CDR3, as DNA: TGTGCCAGCAGTTATCCCGTAGCGGGAGGGGAGACCCAGTACTTC. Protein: CASSYPVAGGETQYF.

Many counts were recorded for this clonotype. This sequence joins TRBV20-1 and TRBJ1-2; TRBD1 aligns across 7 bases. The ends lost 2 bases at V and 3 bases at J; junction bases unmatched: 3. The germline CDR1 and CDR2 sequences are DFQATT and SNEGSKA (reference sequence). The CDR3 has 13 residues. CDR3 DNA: TGCAGTGCTAGAAGGCAGGGGGACTATGGCTACACCTTC. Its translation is CSARRQGDYGYTF.

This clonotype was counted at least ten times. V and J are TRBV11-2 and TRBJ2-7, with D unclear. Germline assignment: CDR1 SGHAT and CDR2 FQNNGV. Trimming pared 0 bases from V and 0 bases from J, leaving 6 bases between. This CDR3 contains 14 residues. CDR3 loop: CASSLDPNSYEQYF. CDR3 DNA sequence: TGTGCCAGCAGCTTAGACCCGAACTCCTACGAGCAGTACTTC.

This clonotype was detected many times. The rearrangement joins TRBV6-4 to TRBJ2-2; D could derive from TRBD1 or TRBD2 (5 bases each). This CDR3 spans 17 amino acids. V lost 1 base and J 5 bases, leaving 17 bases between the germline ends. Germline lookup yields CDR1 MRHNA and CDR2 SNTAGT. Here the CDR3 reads CASSDFIRQTNTGELFF. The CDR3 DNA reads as TGTGCCAGCAGTGACTTTATTCGACAGACTAATACCGGGGAGCTGTTTTTT.

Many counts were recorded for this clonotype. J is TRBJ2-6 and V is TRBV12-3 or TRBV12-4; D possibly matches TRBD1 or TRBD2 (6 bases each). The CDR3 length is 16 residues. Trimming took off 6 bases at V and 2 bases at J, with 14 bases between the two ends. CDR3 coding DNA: TGTGCCAGCAGCCTAGTGGGGGGCGCTGGGGCCAACGTCCTGACTTTC. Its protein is CASSLVGGAGANVLTF.